This T cell receptor beta chain comes out of a study of post-analysis software for immune sequencing data. Study-level results: Multiple sclerosis patients showed significantly lower normalized Chao1 diversity than controls did. The study found TRBV5-6, TRBV5-1 and TRBV20-1 among roughly 5 TRBV segments more frequent in patients than controls.

This clonotype was recorded at least ten times. What it binds is unknown. Unique molecular identifiers tagged the TCR beta cDNA libraries. TCRdb passed the PCR reads through MiXCR, listing each CDR3 protein once. The table lists a few hundred thousand distinct CDR3 sequences, 30% to 45% of them singletons, with 4% to 6% in the top ten. Germline-derived CDR1 and CDR2 are MDHEN and SYDVKM. With 8 bases clipped from V and 6 bases from J, the junction kept 12 bases outside the gene matches. The CDR3 is 15 amino acids. V gene TRBV28 combines with J gene TRBJ2-1; 8 nucleotides align to TRBD1. The TCR originated in a girl aged 5-17 years with multiple sclerosis. Sequenced sample: blood. The CDR3 protein is CASVGTGGARNEQFF. In DNA form, the CDR3 reads TGTGCCAGCGTTGGGACAGGCGGGGCGCGCAATGAGCAGTTCTTC.